This T cell receptor beta chain stems from a study of blood T cell repertoires in COVID-19 (TCRdb year 2020). Regarding the study in general: Samples covering the acute and convalescent phases of COVID-19 were provided by collaborators in the United States, Italy and Spain. The repertoires were released in a freely available public database meant as a resource for research on the immune response to SARS-CoV-2. The prospective study material was composed of cDNA or gDNA derived from T cells, B-cell-depleted T cells, or PBMCs. Where available, HLA class I and class II types were obtained from metadata supplied by the sample provider rather than from assay-based typing. Deeply sampled blood TCRbeta repertoires from subjects exposed to, actively infected with, or recovered from COVID-19 were included in the dataset. The samples were drawn from the first 160 participants of the ongoing ImmuneRACE study and from 950 to 1,500 subjects provided by 6 global collaborators. Sample metadata almost always included a de-identified subject ID, COVID-19 status, age in years and sex. Overall study outcomes, separate from this receptor: The amount of clinical and demographic metadata varied by source and participant and was provided uncurated.

The immunoSEQ Assay, a bias-controlled multiplex PCR, was used to amplify TCRbeta CDR3 regions from genomic DNA. For the original study's pipeline: Nucleated cell counts per sample were estimated from amplification of reference gene primers within the assay. To quantify the absolute abundance of each unique TCRbeta CDR3 rearrangement, sequence reads were collapsed and filtered. For each sample, productive Simpson clonality was calculated by taking the square root of Simpson's diversity index across productive rearrangements. In TCRdb, the immuneACCESS table is reduced to in-frame sequences with V and J assigned. These tables do not hold every clone; where another copy was compared, an unresolved V gene accounts for under half, and the others remain unexplained. That table furnishes V, J and clone size, whereas the DNA furnished D and trimming. The sample records 110,000 or so clones, roughly 80% of which are singletons. The top ten constitute about 2.3% of the sample.

Whole blood was collected in K2EDTA tubes by collaborating institutions according to the institutions' own protocols. For TCRbeta analysis, collaborator samples were shipped as frozen whole blood, as isolated PBMCs, or as DNA extracted from either sample type. This clone was seen once. Its antigen is unknown. Base qualities are not provided; no much larger clone lies one nucleotide away. Its CDR3 holds 15 amino acids, cysteine through phenylalanine. This entry keeps only the CDR3 DNA: 45 bases, framed from base 1. V ends up 4 bases short and J 3 bases short, with an unmatched junction base count of 6. The germline V gene gives CDR1 as SGHDT and CDR2 as YYEEEE.

The chain is made from TRBV5-6 and TRBJ1-2; 10 central bases correspond to TRBD1. This sequence was found in a man in his fifties or sixties with acute or convalescent COVID-19. Sequenced: peripheral blood. The nucleotide sequence reads TGTGCCAGCAGCCCTGGACAGGGGGAGTACTATGGCTACACCTTC. The encoded protein is CASSPGQGEYYGYTF.